This TCR beta chain was found in a study of T cell responses to AZD1222 COVID-19 vaccine. Study overall: It was second doses at about 4 or about 12 weeks that were pooled. Points from the study as a whole: Unmutated variant regions are reportedly the target of nearly half of TCRs that are spike-specific. White British ancestry dominated among donors, who included more females, and clonal diversity was possibly underestimated. Seropositive AZD1222 recipients at baseline numbered only five or six.

Only in-frame clones appear in the TCRdb table, and some are missing; sequencing was by immunoSEQ multiplex PCR. The sample lists some 140,000 clones, about 94% occurring once. To note about this clone: Its target is not known.

The CDR3 length is 12 residues. CDR1 and CDR2 from the germline V gene are SGHTS and YDEGEE. The V and J ends lost 3 bases and 4 bases respectively, with 5 bases between them. This chain joins TRBV5-8 and TRBJ1-5; no firm D call. The TCR originated in an adult in good health. Source: peripheral blood, taken on day 0 of AZD1222 vaccination. CDR3 sequence: CASSYLNQPQHF. The CDR3 DNA follows: TGTGCCAGCAGCTACCTAAATCAGCCCCAGCATTTT.